This T cell receptor beta chain was identified in a study of blood T cells in healthy people across ages. Together with a sample-barcoded 5' primer, a J-beta primer mix was included in a second PCR lasting about 6 to 12 cycles. TCRdb processed the 5' RACE reads anew with MiXCR; each CDR3 protein has one entry. The data contain 1,100,000 or so distinct CDR3 sequences, under 45% of them singletons. Overall study results and limits: Older individuals had lower TCR beta diversity per million T cells (the decline was roughly linear).

Healthy Russian Caucasian donors spanned ages about 6 to 95 years. A minimum of 6 million PBMCs was isolated per sample. Germline lookup yields CDR1 DFQATT and CDR2 SNEGSKA (reference sequence). There are 16 residues in the CDR3. This clonotype was found once. Antigen unknown. One end of the junction is discordant with germline, which a read error may explain. Sequencing was done on a sample of blood. The chain joins TRBV20-1 to TRBJ2-1, with D possibly TRBD2 on 6 matching bases. The sequence derives from a woman aged 55 to 70 in good health. CDR3 bases: TGCAGTGCTAGAGAGGGCGGGAAGGCCCCCTACGATGAGCAGTTCTTC. This gives the protein CSAREGGKAPYDEQFF.